Listed below are T cell receptor beta chains from one sample, sequenced in a study of T-cell reconstitution after alpha-beta-depleted transplantation in children. TCRdb re-derived calls from the PCR reads in MiXCR, one entry per CDR3 protein. The sample has 540,000 or so distinct CDR3 sequences, 23% seen once. The specimen comprised PBMCs, mostly from graft donor cells, sampled 360 days after TCRalphabeta/CD19-depleted stem cell transplant. Receptors were obtained from a boy younger than two who had a stem cell transplant for acute myeloid leukemia, so the T cells may come from the graft donor. Each CDR3 is given without its conserved first and last residue.

V gene	J gene	CDR3 protein
TRBV20-1	TRBJ2-7	SAEDPGNRNEYEQY
TRBV20-1	TRBJ2-1	SARSLRTSYNEQF
TRBV6-1	TRBJ1-1	ASRDGTGPTEAF
TRBV30	TRBJ2-1	AWSELGNEQF
TRBV4-2	TRBJ2-5	ASSQGQTSWETQY
TRBV6-5	TRBJ2-3	ASSYSVPLADTQY
TRBV2	TRBJ2-5	AIRLEWGVGETQY
TRBV10-3	TRBJ1-5	ATEARTGGLDNQPQH
TRBV7-2	TRBJ2-3	ASSSGLESLDTQY
TRBV10-3	TRBJ2-5	AIASWGDGETQY
TRBV10-3	TRBJ2-1	AISESGGQLYNEQF
TRBV21-1	TRBJ1-2	ASSGKGQGPEIYGYT
TRBV11-2	TRBJ2-1	ASSLPFGTQLNNEQF
TRBV4-3	TRBJ1-1	ASSQDRTGVPEAF
TRBV7-2	TRBJ2-5	ASNLQGAGETQY
TRBV15	TRBJ2-5	ATSRVPGQGQETQY
TRBV20-1	TRBJ1-1	SARDWGHLNTEAF
TRBV6-4	TRBJ2-1	ASSDGDAYNEQF
TRBV7-2	TRBJ2-5	ASSLNGQKETQY
TRBV29-1	TRBJ2-4	SVEDFGSAKNIQY
TRBV20-1	TRBJ1-1	SARGLRNTEAF
TRBV28	TRBJ1-2	ASSLRSLGPYGYT
TRBV6-6	TRBJ1-4	ASSYSVEKLF
TRBV7-9	TRBJ1-2	ASSPSGHGYT
TRBV20-1	TRBJ1-2	SARGGPYSGYT
TRBV12-3/TRBV12-4	TRBJ2-1	ASSFGTGDNEQF
TRBV7-9	TRBJ2-2	ASSFLDRANTGELF
TRBV24-1	TRBJ2-5	ATSDPGGTQY
TRBV18	TRBJ2-5	ASSPQRVGQETQY
TRBV20-1	TRBJ1-2	SARETGGGGYT
TRBV27	TRBJ2-1	ASGPGQGSPNEQF
TRBV27	TRBJ2-7	ASRNRGRQDEQY
TRBV6-5	TRBJ1-2	ASSYNLGGDGYT
TRBV2	TRBJ2-1	ASSDSGEYYNEQF
TRBV6-1	TRBJ2-1	ASSEGLAFYNEQF
TRBV7-2	TRBJ2-2	ASSYSGGSVTGELF
TRBV28	TRBJ1-4	ASSFLQGTEKLF
TRBV7-2	TRBJ2-1	ASSLEALPSNEQF
TRBV7-7	TRBJ2-5	ASSLELAGETQY
TRBV6-1	TRBJ2-2	ASSEGSGDTGELF
TRBV20-1	TRBJ2-7	SAREGTGGVYEQY
TRBV15	TRBJ2-5	ATSRDVAETQY
TRBV20-1	TRBJ2-7	SARDRRRSYEQY
TRBV11-1	TRBJ2-1	ASSLKLAGGEPNNEQF
TRBV5-1	TRBJ2-7	ASMEGETGWFYEQY
TRBV2	TRBJ2-5	ATGGLAGQETQY
TRBV5-1	TRBJ2-2	ASSRGLDTGELF
TRBV6-2/TRBV6-3	TRBJ2-3	ASGYGKRSTDTQY
TRBV29-1	TRBJ2-6	SVEDLEFSGANVLT
TRBV4-2	TRBJ2-3	ASGLRTDTQY
TRBV5-6	TRBJ2-3	ASSILAGVSTDTQY
TRBV29-1	TRBJ2-7	SVEFGDRGLEQY
TRBV7-9	TRBJ2-3	ASSRGMDTQY
TRBV7-2	TRBJ2-1	ASRQTGGGNEQF
TRBV9	TRBJ1-4	ASSVGRQTRREKLF
TRBV6-2/TRBV6-3	TRBJ2-3	ASSPRTNADTQY
TRBV6-2/TRBV6-3	TRBJ2-3	ASSYGVSTDTQY
TRBV15	TRBJ1-2	ATSRVTGGADNYGYT
TRBV6-5	TRBJ1-5	ASSYRGSDQPQH